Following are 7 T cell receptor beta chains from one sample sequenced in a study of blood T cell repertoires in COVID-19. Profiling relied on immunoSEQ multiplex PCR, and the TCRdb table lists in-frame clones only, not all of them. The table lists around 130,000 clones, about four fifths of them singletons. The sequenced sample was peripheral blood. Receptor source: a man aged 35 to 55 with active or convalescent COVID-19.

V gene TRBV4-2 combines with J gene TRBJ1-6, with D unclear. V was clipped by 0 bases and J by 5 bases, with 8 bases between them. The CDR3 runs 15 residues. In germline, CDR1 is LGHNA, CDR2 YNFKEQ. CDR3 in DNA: TGTGCCAGCAGCCAAGAGAGAATCGATAATTCACCCCTCCACTTT. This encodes CASSQERIDNSPLHF.

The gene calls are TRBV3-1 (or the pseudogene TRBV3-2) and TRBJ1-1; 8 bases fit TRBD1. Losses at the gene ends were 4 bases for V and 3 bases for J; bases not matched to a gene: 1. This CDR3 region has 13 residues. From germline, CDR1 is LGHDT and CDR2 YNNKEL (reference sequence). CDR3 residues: CASSPDRDTEAFF. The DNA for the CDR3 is TGTGCCAGCAGCCCGGACAGGGACACTGAAGCTTTCTTT.

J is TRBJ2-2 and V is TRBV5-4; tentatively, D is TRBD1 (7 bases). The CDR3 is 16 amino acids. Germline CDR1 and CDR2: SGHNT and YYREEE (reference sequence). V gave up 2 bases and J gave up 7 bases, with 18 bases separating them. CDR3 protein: CASSFGGGADDGELFF. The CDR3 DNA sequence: TGTGCCAGCAGCTTTGGAGGGGGCGCTGATGACGGGGAGCTGTTTTTT.

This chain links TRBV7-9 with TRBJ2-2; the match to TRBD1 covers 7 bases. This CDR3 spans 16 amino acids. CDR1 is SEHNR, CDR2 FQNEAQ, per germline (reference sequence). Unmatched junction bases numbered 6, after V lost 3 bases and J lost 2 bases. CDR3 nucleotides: TGTGCCAGCAGCTTGAGGGACAGACCAAACACCGGGGAGCTGTTTTTT. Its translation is CASSLRDRPNTGELFF.

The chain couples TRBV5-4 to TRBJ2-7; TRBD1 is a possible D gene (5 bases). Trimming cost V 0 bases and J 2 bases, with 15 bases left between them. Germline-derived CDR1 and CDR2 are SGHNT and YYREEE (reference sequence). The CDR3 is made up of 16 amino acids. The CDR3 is CASSLVLGPRAYEQYF. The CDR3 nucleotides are TGTGCCAGCAGCTTGGTCCTGGGGCCGAGAGCCTACGAGCAGTACTTC.

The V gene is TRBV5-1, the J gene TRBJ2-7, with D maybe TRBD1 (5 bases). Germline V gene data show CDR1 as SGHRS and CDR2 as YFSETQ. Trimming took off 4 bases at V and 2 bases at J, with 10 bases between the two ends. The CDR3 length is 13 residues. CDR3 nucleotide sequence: TGCGCCAGCAGCCCCACAGGTACCTACGAGCAGTACTTC. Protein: CASSPTGTYEQYF.

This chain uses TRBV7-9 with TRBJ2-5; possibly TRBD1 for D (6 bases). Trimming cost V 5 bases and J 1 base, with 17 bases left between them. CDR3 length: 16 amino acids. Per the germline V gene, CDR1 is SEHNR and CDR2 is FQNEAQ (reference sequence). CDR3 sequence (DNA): TGTGCCAGCAGCGGTGGGGCAGGGACAATCCAAGAGACCCAGTACTTC. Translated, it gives CASSGGAGTIQETQYF.